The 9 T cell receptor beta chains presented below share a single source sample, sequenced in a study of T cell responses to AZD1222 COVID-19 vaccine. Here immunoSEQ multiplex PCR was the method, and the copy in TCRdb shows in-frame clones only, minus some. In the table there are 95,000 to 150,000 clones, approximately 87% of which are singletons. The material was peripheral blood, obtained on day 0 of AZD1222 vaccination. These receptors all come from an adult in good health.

The CDR3 is CSVLGRVRLTSNYGYTF. The CDR3 DNA is TGCAGCGTTTTAGGCAGGGTTCGATTAACTTCTAACTATGGCTACACCTTC. This chain joins TRBV29-1 and TRBJ1-2; D might be TRBD1 (5 bases). CDR1 is SQVTM, CDR2 ANQGSEA, per germline. The germline V and J ends were trimmed by 5 bases and 0 bases, with 22 bases remaining between them. This CDR3 has 17 residues.

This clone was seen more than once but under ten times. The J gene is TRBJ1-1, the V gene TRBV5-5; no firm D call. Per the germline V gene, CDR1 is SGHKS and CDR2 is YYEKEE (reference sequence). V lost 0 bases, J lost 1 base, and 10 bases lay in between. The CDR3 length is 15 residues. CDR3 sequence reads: CASSLVGGRNTEAFF. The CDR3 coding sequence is TGTGCCAGCAGCTTGGTGGGCGGCCGGAACACTGAAGCTTTCTTT.

CDR3 sequence: CASSLQQGTGYTF. In DNA, the CDR3 is TGTGCCAGCAGCTTGCAACAGGGTACCGGCTACACCTTC. The V gene is TRBV5-6, the J gene TRBJ1-2; a possible D gene is TRBD1 (6 bases). The CDR3 length is 13 residues. With 1 base removed from V and 8 bases from J, the gap between germline ends came to 12 bases. Germline V gene sequence: CDR1 SGHDT, CDR2 YYEEEE.

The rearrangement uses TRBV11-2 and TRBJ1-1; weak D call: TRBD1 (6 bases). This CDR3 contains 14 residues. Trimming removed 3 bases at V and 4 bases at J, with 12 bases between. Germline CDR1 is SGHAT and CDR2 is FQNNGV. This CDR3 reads CASSFRGGLTEAFF. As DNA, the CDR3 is TGTGCCAGCAGCTTCAGAGGGGGGCTCACTGAAGCTTTCTTT.

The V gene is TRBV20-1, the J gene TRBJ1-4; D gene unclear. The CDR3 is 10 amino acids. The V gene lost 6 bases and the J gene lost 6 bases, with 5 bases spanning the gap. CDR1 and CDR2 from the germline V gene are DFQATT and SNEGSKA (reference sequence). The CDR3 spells CSARYEKLFF. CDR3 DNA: TGCAGTGCCCGGTATGAAAAACTGTTTTTT.

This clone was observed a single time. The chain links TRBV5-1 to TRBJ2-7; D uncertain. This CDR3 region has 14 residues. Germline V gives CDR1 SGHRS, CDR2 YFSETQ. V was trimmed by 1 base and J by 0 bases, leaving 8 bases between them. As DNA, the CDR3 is TGCGCCAGCAGCTTGTTAGGGCACTCCTACGAGCAGTACTTC. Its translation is CASSLLGHSYEQYF.

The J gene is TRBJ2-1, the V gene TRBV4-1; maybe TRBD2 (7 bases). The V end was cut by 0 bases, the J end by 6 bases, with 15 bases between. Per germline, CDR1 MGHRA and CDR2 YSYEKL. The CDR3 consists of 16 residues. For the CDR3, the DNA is TGCGCCAGCAGCCAAGATACGAGGGGGGGCCTCAATGAGCAGTTCTTC. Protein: CASSQDTRGGLNEQFF.

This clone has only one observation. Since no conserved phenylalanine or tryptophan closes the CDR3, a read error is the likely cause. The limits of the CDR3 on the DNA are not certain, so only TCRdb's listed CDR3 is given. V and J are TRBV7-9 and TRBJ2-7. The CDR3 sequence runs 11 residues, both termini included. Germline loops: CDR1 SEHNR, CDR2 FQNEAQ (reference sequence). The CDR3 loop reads CASSTQGPLFL.

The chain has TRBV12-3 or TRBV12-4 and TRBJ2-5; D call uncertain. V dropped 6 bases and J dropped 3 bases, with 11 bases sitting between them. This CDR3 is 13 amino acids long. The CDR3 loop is CASRTRSEETQYF. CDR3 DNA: TGTGCCAGCAGGACAAGGTCCGAAGAGACCCAGTACTTC.